The subject of this entry is one T cell receptor beta chain. Its antigen is currently unknown. The data stem from a study of graft-versus-host responses after intestinal transplantation. For the study at large: All recipients were transplanted with multivisceral, liver-intestinal, or isolated intestinal grafts.

Study-wide points: GvH clones appeared in recipient marrow, some first in ileum or blood.

The data were produced by immunoSEQ multiplex PCR, yet TCRdb's version contains in-frame clones alone and is incomplete. Of roughly 130,000 clones listed, about 93% are singletons. Sequenced here: unstimulated CD4+ T cells sorted from spleen or lymph node cells, sampled before intestinal transplant. The receptor's source is a human donor who received an intestinal transplant.

DNA of the CDR3: TGTGTCAGGGAGGGCGGGAGGTACAATGAGCAGTTCTTC. It encodes CVREGGRYNEQFF. The genes are TRBV28 and TRBJ2-1; 8 bases agree with TRBD2. CDR3 length: 13 residues. Germline V lookup: CDR1 MDHEN, CDR2 SYDVKM.